This paragraph reports one TCR beta chain. Primers: 60 Vbeta forward and 13 Jbeta reverse. Data came from immunoSEQ multiplex PCR; TCRdb stores just in-frame clones and leaves some out. This table holds approximately 100,000 clones, about 81% found once. The source of the sample is a study of cytomegalovirus exposure and HLA in healthy donors. This CDR3 comprises 14 residues. In germline, CDR1 is SGHTA, CDR2 FQGTGA. The V and J ends lost 2 bases and 8 bases respectively, with 15 bases between them. The material sequenced was PBMCs. This clonotype was obtained from a male donor in good health and CMV-seropositive. The J gene is TRBJ1-2, the V gene TRBV7-3; a weak D match, TRBD1 (5 bases). The CDR3 region has the DNA TGTGCCAGCAGCTTATCGCAGGGTTGGAAAGGCTACACCTTC. It translates to CASSLSQGWKGYTF.